This T cell receptor beta chain is drawn from a study of CXCR3-negative and CXCR3-positive naive CD8 T cells. About the research overall: For each library, about 1.5 +/- 0.3 million TRB reads were obtained, around 140 million in total. Findings of the study overall: Comparably high diversity was seen in both naive subsets, and much lower diversity in memory CD8+ cells. Surface CD5 matched across naive subsets, and TRB CDR3 properties served to infer TCR strength.

Each TRB cDNA library was prepared by 5' RACE (with UMI labels). From its re-call of the 5' RACE reads, TCRdb lists each CDR3 protein once, without DNA. The sample spans about 43,000 distinct CDR3 sequences; the ten largest clones claim about 10%. Turning to this clonotype: What it binds is unknown.

Germline V gives CDR1 LGHDT, CDR2 YNNKEL (reference sequence). This CDR3 contains 16 residues. The V gene is TRBV3-1, the J gene TRBJ2-2; the D call from TCRdb, TRBD2, cannot be confirmed without DNA. Specimen: memory CD8+ T cells from blood. The sequence was collected from a human donor in good health. Some clones in this sample may be carry-over from other donors' samples. The CDR3 here is CASSPIAGTNTGELFF.